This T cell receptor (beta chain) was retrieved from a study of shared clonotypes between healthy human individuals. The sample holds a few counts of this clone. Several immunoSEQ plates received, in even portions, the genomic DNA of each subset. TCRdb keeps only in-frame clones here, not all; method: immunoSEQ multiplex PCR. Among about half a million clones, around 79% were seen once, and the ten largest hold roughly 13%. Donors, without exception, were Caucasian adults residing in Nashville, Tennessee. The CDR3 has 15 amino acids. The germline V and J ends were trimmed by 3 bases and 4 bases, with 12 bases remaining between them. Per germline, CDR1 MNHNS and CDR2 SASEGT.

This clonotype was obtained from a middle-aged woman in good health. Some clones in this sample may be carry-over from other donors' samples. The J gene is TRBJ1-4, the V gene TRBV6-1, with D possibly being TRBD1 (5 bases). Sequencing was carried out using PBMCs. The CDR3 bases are TGTGCCAGCAGTGACCAGGGACTGAATAATGAAAAACTGTTTTTT. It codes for CASSDQGLNNEKLFF.